Listed here are 24 T cell receptor beta chains from one sample, sequenced in a study of circulating and synovial CD4+ cells in juvenile arthritis. The table came from immunoSEQ multiplex PCR; TCRdb's copy has only in-frame clones and leaves some out. The data hold approximately 36,000 clones, with approximately 94% observed a single time. Source material: CD4+ T cells from blood. The origin of the receptors is a human donor with juvenile idiopathic arthritis.

The chain links TRBV5-6 to TRBJ2-3, with D uncertain. The CDR3 is 15 residues long. The germline V gene has CDR1 SGHDT and CDR2 YYEEEE. The germline V and J ends were trimmed by 4 bases and 11 bases, with 23 bases remaining between them. CDR3 in DNA: TGTGCCAGCAGCCCCGGTTTAACAAAGCGTTCCGGGCAGTATTTT. It codes for CASSPGLTKRSGQYF.

The chain uses TRBV5-4 and TRBJ2-7; a possible D gene is TRBD2 (5 bases). Between the trimmed V and J ends, which lost 0 bases and 2 bases, there was a span of 9 bases. The CDR3 covers 14 residues. Germline V lookup: CDR1 SGHNT, CDR2 YYREEE (reference sequence). This chain's CDR3 is CASSLELEAYEQYF. In nucleotides, the CDR3 is TGTGCCAGCAGCTTGGAACTAGAAGCCTACGAGCAGTACTTC.

This rearrangement joins TRBV9 to TRBJ2-3, with TRBD2 matching 9 bases. V shed 6 bases, J shed 3 bases, and the junction held 8 bases outside the gene matches. Germline CDR1 SGDLS, CDR2 YYNGEE. The CDR3 runs to 15 residues. In DNA, the CDR3 is TGTGCCAGCACCCCCGCGGGGGGGAAGACAGATACGCAGTATTTT. Its protein is CASTPAGGKTDTQYF. Filled out from reference TRBV9 and TRBJ2-3, the complete variable domain reads DSGVTQTPKHLITATGQRVTLRCSPRSGDLSVYWYQQSLDQGLQFLIQYYNGEERAKGNILERFSAQQFPDLHSELNLSSLELGDSALYFCASTPAGGKTDTQYFGPGTRLTVL.

The chain has TRBV11-1 and TRBJ2-1; 7 bases fit TRBD2. Trimming cost V 5 bases and J 11 bases; bases outside gene matches: 6. CDR3 length: 12 amino acids. CDR1 is SGHAT and CDR2 is FQDESV in the germline V gene (reference sequence). This CDR3 is CASSRSGEKQFF. Written as DNA, the CDR3 is TGTGCCAGCAGCCGCAGCGGGGAGAAGCAGTTCTTC.

The chain joins TRBV6-5 to TRBJ2-2, with 9 positions matching TRBD1. CDR1 is MNHEY, CDR2 SVGAGI, per germline. V lost 3 bases, J lost 6 bases, and 8 bases stayed unmatched. The CDR3 has 16 residues. The CDR3 DNA is TGTGCCAGCAGTTATCTTGGGACAGGGCCGGCCGGGGAGCTGTTTTTT. Amino acids: CASSYLGTGPAGELFF.

CDR3 amino acids: CASSLDSGVVGTEAFF. CDR3 nucleotides: TGCGCCAGCAGCTTGGATTCGGGGGTAGTGGGCACTGAAGCTTTCTTT. This rearrangement joins TRBV5-1 to TRBJ1-1, with D maybe TRBD1 (5 bases). Trimming cost V 0 bases and J 4 bases, with 16 bases left between them. There are 16 residues in the CDR3. Per the germline V gene, CDR1 is SGHRS and CDR2 is YFSETQ.

V usage is TRBV5-1 and J usage is TRBJ2-3, with TRBD1 matching over 8 bases. Per the germline V gene, CDR1 is SGHRS and CDR2 is YFSETQ. The CDR3 contains 15 residues. V gave up 4 bases and J gave up 5 bases; unmatched junction bases: 9. The CDR3 DNA follows: TGCGCCAGCAGCACTCGGACAGGGAGTATAGATACGCAGTATTTT. This gives the protein CASSTRTGSIDTQYF.

V usage is TRBV7-2 and J usage is TRBJ2-6, with TRBD2 matching over 10 bases. Germline lookup yields CDR1 SGHTA and CDR2 FQGNSA. Germline trimming cut 10 bases from V and 0 bases from J; bases unmatched to any gene: 6. This CDR3 spans 16 amino acids. CDR3 in DNA: TGTGCCATTTACTCTAGCGGGGGCTCTGGGGCCAACGTCCTGACTTTC. Amino acid sequence: CAIYSSGGSGANVLTF.

V and J are TRBV7-2 and TRBJ1-4; D is possibly TRBD1 (6 bases). Germline-derived CDR1 and CDR2 are SGHTA and FQGNSA. There are 14 residues in the CDR3. Deletions cut 2 bases from V and 5 bases from J, with 9 bases between. CDR3 residues: CASSLKGGNEKLFF. The CDR3 bases are TGTGCCAGCAGCTTAAAGGGGGGGAATGAAAAACTGTTTTTT. The variable domain in full, with the rest retrieved from reference TRBV7-2 and TRBJ1-4, is GAGVSQSPSNKVTEKGKDVELRCDPISGHTALYWYRQSLGQGLEFLIYFQGNSAPDKSGLPSDRFSAERTGGSVSTLTIQRTQQEDSAVYLCASSLKGGNEKLFFGSGTQLSVL.

V gene TRBV12-5 combines with J gene TRBJ1-5, with TRBD1 as a possible D gene (5 bases). Germline CDR1 LGHNT, CDR2 FRNRAP. The CDR3 sequence is 17 residues long. Trimming removed 5 bases at V and 1 base at J, with 18 bases between. The CDR3 sequence is CASGPGGGRTSNQPQHF. The CDR3 nucleotides read TGTGCTAGTGGTCCTGGGGGGGGTAGAACGAGCAATCAGCCCCAGCATTTT.

The rearrangement uses TRBV7-3 and TRBJ1-3; 10 nucleotides match TRBD1. The ends lost 5 bases at V and 7 bases at J; junction bases unmatched: 2. The CDR3 loop spans 13 amino acids. Per germline, CDR1 SGHTA and CDR2 FQGTGA. The CDR3 loop is CASSPGQGNTIYF. The CDR3, as DNA: TGTGCCAGCAGCCCGGGACAGGGGAACACCATATATTTT.

In this sample, this clone turned up once. The V gene is TRBV19, the J gene TRBJ1-2; D not certain. The germline V and J ends were trimmed by 3 bases and 5 bases, with 22 bases remaining between them. CDR3 length: 17 residues. Germline-derived CDR1 and CDR2 are LNHDA and SQIVND (reference sequence). CDR3 sequence (DNA): TGTGCCAGTAGTATCCCGACACGAACCGACCTTTTTTATGGCTACACCTTC. Encoded protein: CASSIPTRTDLFYGYTF.

V gene TRBV4-3 combines with J gene TRBJ2-1; TRBD2 matches 14 bases. Germline V gene data show CDR1 as LGHNA and CDR2 as YSLEER. CDR3 length: 18 residues. The J segment lost 5 bases and the V segment lost 8 bases, leaving 14 bases of the junction unmatched. CDR3 amino acids: CASLKEGTSGGNHNEQFF. The CDR3 coding sequence is TGCGCCAGCCTCAAGGAAGGGACTAGCGGGGGAAATCACAATGAGCAGTTCTTC.

The CDR3 coding sequence is TGTGCCAGCTCACCAATTTGGCAGGGGGCCTCTGGGGCCAACGTCCTGACTTTC. It yields the protein CASSPIWQGASGANVLTF. The chain combines TRBV18 with TRBJ2-6; 8 nucleotides match TRBD1. J lost 0 bases, V lost 2 bases, and 6 bases had no gene match. The CDR3 length is 18 residues. Germline CDR1 KGHSH, CDR2 LQKENI.

The rearrangement joins TRBV4-1 to TRBJ1-1, with D maybe TRBD1 (5 bases). The CDR3 is 17 residues long. Germline loops: CDR1 MGHRA, CDR2 YSYEKL. Deletions cut 1 base from V and 0 bases from J, with 15 bases between. The CDR3 DNA follows: TGCGCCAGCAGCCAAGTGGGGAGGGGTTCCTTGAACACTGAAGCTTTCTTT. Protein: CASSQVGRGSLNTEAFF.

This chain joins TRBV4-3 and TRBJ2-3; the match to TRBD2 covers 12 bases. CDR1 is LGHNA and CDR2 is YSLEER in the germline V gene. CDR3 length: 19 residues. Trimming took 0 bases from V and 3 from J; bases not matched to a gene: 10. CDR3 sequence reads: CASSQDLTLAGGLTDTQYF. As DNA, the CDR3 is TGCGCCAGCAGCCAAGATCTTACACTAGCGGGGGGCTTGACAGATACGCAGTATTTT.

The chain carries TRBV2 and TRBJ2-2, with TRBD2 matching over 8 bases. The CDR3 covers 15 residues. Germline values: CDR1 SNHLY, CDR2 FYNNEI. After removal of 4 bases from V and 2 bases from J, the junction contained 3 bases not matched to a gene. The DNA of the CDR3 is TGTGCCAGCAGTGTCGGGGGGGCCAACACCGGGGAGCTGTTTTTT. The encoded protein is CASSVGGANTGELFF.

The chain combines TRBV6-5 with TRBJ1-2, with TRBD1 as a possible D gene (6 bases). Germline assignment: CDR1 MNHEY and CDR2 SVGAGI. The V end was cut by 5 bases, the J end by 3 bases, with 13 bases between. The length of the CDR3 is 14 residues. The CDR3 DNA reads as TGTGCCAGCAGTCAGCAGGGGCCCGACTATGGCTACACCTTC. The encoded protein is CASSQQGPDYGYTF.

CDR3 residues: CASSGYRDISYEQYF. The CDR3 DNA sequence: TGCGCCAGCAGCGGTTACAGGGACATATCCTACGAGCAGTACTTC. The V gene is TRBV5-1, the J gene TRBJ2-7, with D possibly matching TRBD1 (6 bases). CDR3 length equals 15 residues. Germline assignment: CDR1 SGHRS and CDR2 YFSETQ. V was pared by 4 bases and J by 1 base, with 15 bases between.

J is TRBJ2-7 and V is TRBV2; perhaps TRBD1 as D (6 bases). This CDR3 has 16 residues. The V and J ends lost 5 bases and 3 bases respectively, with 20 bases between them. Per germline, CDR1 SNHLY and CDR2 FYNNEI. The CDR3 coding sequence is TGTGCCAGCAGTCGGACCCCGGGACACCCCGACTACGAGCAGTACTTC. Residues: CASSRTPGHPDYEQYF.

The V gene is TRBV6-6, the J gene TRBJ2-7; 7 positions agree with TRBD1. The germline V gene has CDR1 MNHNY and CDR2 SVGAGI (reference sequence). This CDR3 is 15 amino acids long. V lost 6 bases to trimming and J lost 1 base; unmatched junction nucleotides: 9. CDR3 bases: TGTGCCAGCAGACCCAGGGGGACAGCATCCTACGAGCAGTACTTC. It is translated as CASRPRGTASYEQYF.

V and J are TRBV5-8 and TRBJ2-1; D is perhaps TRBD2 (7 bases). Trimming removed 0 bases from V and 2 bases from J, with 9 bases in between. The CDR3 has 15 residues. CDR1 and CDR2 from the germline V gene are SGHTS and YDEGEE. In nucleotides, the CDR3 is TGTGCCAGCAGCTTGGGCGGGGGCCCCTACAATGAGCAGTTCTTC. Its protein product is CASSLGGGPYNEQFF.

The chain combines TRBV7-8 with TRBJ1-3, with D possibly matching TRBD1 (5 bases). CDR1 is SGHVS, CDR2 FQNEAQ, per germline. Trimming pared 2 bases from V and 2 bases from J, leaving 25 bases between. The CDR3 runs to 20 residues. CDR3: CASSLTPKTRQTFTGNTIYF. The DNA of the CDR3 is TGTGCCAGCAGCTTAACCCCCAAAACACGACAGACGTTTACTGGAAACACCATATATTTT.

The chain is built from TRBV7-3 and TRBJ2-5; a possible D gene is TRBD1 (5 bases). Trimming cost V 1 base and J 3 bases, with 15 bases left between them. The germline V gene encodes CDR1 SGHTA and CDR2 FQGTGA. The CDR3 covers 16 residues. The CDR3 loop is CASSLSLGQGEETQYF. Here the CDR3 DNA reads TGTGCCAGCAGCTTAAGCCTAGGACAAGGTGAAGAGACCCAGTACTTC.